The clone carrying this T cell receptor (beta chain) appeared a few times. Its antigen is undetermined. This sample is drawn from a study of T cells in Graves' hyperthyroidism and ophthalmopathy. Study information: Blood from the periphery was taken at initial diagnosis, before any treatment.

Germline CDR1 SGHRS, CDR2 YFSETQ. This CDR3 is built from 14 residues. After removal of 1 base from V and 6 bases from J, the junction contained 5 bases not matched to a gene. Study-level results: Blood also held most thyroid clonotypes expanded beyond 0.001.

Fresh peripheral blood, roughly 9.6 ml, was the source of the PBMCs. From RNA transcripts, TCR beta CDR3 regions were amplified. The HTBI primer set was used in a first-round RT-PCR of the TCR CDR3. TCRdb analysed the multiplex PCR reads with MiXCR anew, one entry per CDR3 protein. The table has about half a million distinct CDR3 sequences, 22% seen once. Source material: blood. The gene calls are TRBV5-1 and TRBJ2-7; 9 nucleotides line up with TRBD2. The TCR comes from a woman in her 70s with Graves' ophthalmopathy. CDR3 amino acids: CASSLLAGVPEQYF. In nucleotides, the CDR3 is TGCGCCAGCAGCTTGTTAGCGGGAGTACCCGAGCAGTACTTC.